Listed below are T cell receptor beta chains from one sample, sequenced in a study of cytomegalovirus exposure and HLA in healthy donors. Assay used: immunoSEQ multiplex PCR; TCRdb lists only in-frame clones, some missing. In the table there are 250,000 to 300,000 clones, roughly 81% of which are singletons. The specimen sequenced was PBMCs. These receptors were obtained from a woman in her thirties or forties in good health and CMV-seropositive. Both conserved end residues are part of each CDR3. A D gene is named only where the DNA matches it firmly. Some rows mark clone size as missing; the rest say once, few, many or name a class of expanded clone.

TRBJ2-1	TRBV7-2	TRBD2	.	CASSQRVSGAGEQFF
TRBJ2-5	TRBV6-1	.	.	CASSSAGLETQYF
TRBJ2-2	TRBV30	TRBD2	.	CASQSGGGTGELFF
TRBJ2-3	TRBV5-4	TRBD1	.	CASSLGLGTVTDTQYF
TRBJ1-2	TRBV5-1	.	.	CASSFGDNYGYTF
TRBJ2-7	TRBV4-3	TRBD1	.	CASSPSTGQGYEQYF
TRBJ1-1	TRBV7-9	.	.	CASSLERGNTEAFF
TRBJ2-1	TRBV7-3	.	.	CASSPTGQHNEQFF
TRBJ2-3	TRBV28	TRBD2	once	CASDLGTSGRRDTQYF
TRBJ2-3	TRBV28	TRBD2	.	CATLAGPSTDTQYF
TRBJ2-7	TRBV5-6	TRBD2	.	CASSLGTSGSYEQYF
TRBJ2-7	TRBV28	.	.	CASSLRQGYEQYF
TRBJ2-1	TRBV5-1	TRBD1	.	CASSLGQGSYNEQFF
TRBJ2-1	TRBV6-4	TRBD2	.	CASSDGASGRNEQFF
TRBJ2-4	TRBV30	TRBD2	.	CAWSISGRRAKNIQYF
TRBJ1-3	TRBV5-1	.	.	CASSLDSSGNTIYF
TRBJ2-5	TRBV6-6	TRBD1	once	CASTLTGGETQYF
TRBJ2-1	TRBV6-6	.	.	CASKQPSSYNEQFF
TRBJ2-5	TRBV6-6	.	.	CASSYSAGPFQETQYF
TRBJ2-1	TRBV7-3	TRBD2	.	CASSKVAGSYNEQFF
.	TRBV11-3	.	.	CASSLGWPREVYEQYF
TRBJ1-1	TRBV5-1	TRBD1	.	CASRFPGQGGTEAFF
TRBJ2-2	TRBV29-1	TRBD1	.	CSVEVKGNRGKTGELFF
TRBJ2-1	TRBV27	TRBD2	.	CASSLTSGTRTYNEQFF
TRBJ2-1	TRBV4-1	TRBD2	.	CASSQDALANTYNEQFF
TRBJ2-1	TRBV19	TRBD2	.	CASSSPPGAGTKNEQFF
TRBJ1-6	TRBV15	.	.	CATSRGEGNSPLHF
TRBJ2-1	TRBV11-2	TRBD1	.	CASSEDRVNEQFF
TRBJ1-2	TRBV6-6	.	.	CASKGRDYTF
TRBJ2-5	TRBV7-8	.	.	CASSLSLVETQYF
TRBJ1-4	TRBV19	.	.	CASTMAGAGKLFF
TRBJ2-3	TRBV11-3	TRBD2	.	CASSLDLSGTSTDTQYF
TRBJ1-2	TRBV4-2	TRBD1	.	CASSQGGTGGSGYTF
TRBJ1-6	TRBV6-6	.	.	CASSYSTGPYSPLHF
TRBJ2-1	TRBV7-3	TRBD2	.	CASSLGGRARNEQFF
TRBJ1-2	TRBV5-1	TRBD1	.	CASSLTGESYTF
TRBJ2-7	TRBV27	TRBD2	few	CASSLAGGPYEQYF
TRBJ1-6	TRBV7-9	.	.	CASSTGGSPLHF
TRBJ1-1	TRBV2	.	once	CASSEDVIRATEAFF
TRBJ2-2	TRBV5-6	TRBD1	.	CASSLNRGSGELFF
TRBJ2-7	TRBV7-2	.	.	CASSLADSPSYEQYF
TRBJ1-2	TRBV19	.	.	CASSVQGSLLNYGYTF
TRBJ2-5	TRBV2	.	.	CASSVREETQYF
TRBJ1-1	TRBV30	.	few	CAWSRRVDTEAFF
TRBJ2-2	TRBV27	.	.	CASSFTGSLGTGELFF
TRBJ2-1	TRBV2	TRBD2	.	CASSESAGGEQFF
TRBJ1-1	TRBV19	.	.	CASGGRAAEAFF
TRBJ2-1	TRBV27	TRBD1	.	CASNTIMDRGNEQFF